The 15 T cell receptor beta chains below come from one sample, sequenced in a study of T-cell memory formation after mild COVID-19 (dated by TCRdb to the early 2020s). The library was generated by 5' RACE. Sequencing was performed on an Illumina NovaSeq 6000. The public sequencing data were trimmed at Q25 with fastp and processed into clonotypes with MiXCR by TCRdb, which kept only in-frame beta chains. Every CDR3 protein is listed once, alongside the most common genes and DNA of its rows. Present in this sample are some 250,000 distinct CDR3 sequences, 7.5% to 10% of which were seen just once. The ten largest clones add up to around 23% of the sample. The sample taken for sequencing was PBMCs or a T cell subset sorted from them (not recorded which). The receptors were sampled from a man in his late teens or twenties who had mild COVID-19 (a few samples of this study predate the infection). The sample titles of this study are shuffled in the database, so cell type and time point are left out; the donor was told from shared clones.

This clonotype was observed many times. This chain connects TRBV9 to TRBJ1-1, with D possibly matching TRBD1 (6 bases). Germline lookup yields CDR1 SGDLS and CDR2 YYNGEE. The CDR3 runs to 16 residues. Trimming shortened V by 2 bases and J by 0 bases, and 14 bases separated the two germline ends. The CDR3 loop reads CASSVLGQTLNTEAFF. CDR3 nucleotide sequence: TGTGCCAGCAGCGTCCTTGGACAGACCTTGAACACTGAAGCTTTCTTT.

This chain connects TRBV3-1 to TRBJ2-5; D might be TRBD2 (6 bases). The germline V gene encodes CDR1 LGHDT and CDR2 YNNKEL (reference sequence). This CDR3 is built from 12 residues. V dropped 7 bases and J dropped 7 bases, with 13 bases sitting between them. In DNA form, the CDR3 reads TGTGCCAGCACGGGAGATGACGGGACCCAGTACTTC. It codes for CASTGDDGTQYF.

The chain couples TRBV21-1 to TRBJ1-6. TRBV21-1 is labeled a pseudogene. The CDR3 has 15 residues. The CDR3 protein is CASSSRGESNSPLHF. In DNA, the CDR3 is TGTGCCAGCAGCAGTCGAGGAGAGAGTAATTCACCCCTCCACTTT.

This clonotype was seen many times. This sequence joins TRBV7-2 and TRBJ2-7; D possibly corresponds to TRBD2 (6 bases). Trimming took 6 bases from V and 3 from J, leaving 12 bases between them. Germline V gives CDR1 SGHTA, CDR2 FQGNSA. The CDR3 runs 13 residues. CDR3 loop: CASSRMRDYEQYV. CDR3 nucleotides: TGTGCCAGCAGTAGAATGCGGGACTACGAGCAGTACGTC.

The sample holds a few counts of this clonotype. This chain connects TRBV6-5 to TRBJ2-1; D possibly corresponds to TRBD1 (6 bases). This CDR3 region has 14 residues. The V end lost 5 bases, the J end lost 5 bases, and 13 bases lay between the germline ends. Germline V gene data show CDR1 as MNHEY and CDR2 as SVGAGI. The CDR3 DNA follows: TGTGCCAGCAGTCTCAGACAGGACAACAATGAGCAGTTCTTC. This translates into CASSLRQDNNEQFF.

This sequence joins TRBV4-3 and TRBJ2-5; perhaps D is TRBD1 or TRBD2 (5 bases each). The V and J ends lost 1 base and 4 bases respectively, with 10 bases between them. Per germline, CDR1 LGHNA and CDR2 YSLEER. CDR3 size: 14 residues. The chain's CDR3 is CASSQGGQGETQYF. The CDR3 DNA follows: TGCGCCAGCAGCCAAGGCGGGCAGGGAGAGACCCAGTACTTC.

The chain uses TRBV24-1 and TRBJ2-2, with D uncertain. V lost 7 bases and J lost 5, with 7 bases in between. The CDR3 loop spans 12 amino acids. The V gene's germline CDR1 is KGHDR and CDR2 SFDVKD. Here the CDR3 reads CATRDWTGELFF. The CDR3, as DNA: TGTGCCACCAGAGACTGGACCGGGGAGCTGTTTTTT.

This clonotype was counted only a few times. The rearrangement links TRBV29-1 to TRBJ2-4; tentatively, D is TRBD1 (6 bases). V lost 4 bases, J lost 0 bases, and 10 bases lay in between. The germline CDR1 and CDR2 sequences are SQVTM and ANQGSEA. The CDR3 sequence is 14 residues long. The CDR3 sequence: CSVVVRGAKNIQYF. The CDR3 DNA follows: TGCAGCGTTGTGGTCAGGGGAGCCAAAAACATTCAGTACTTC. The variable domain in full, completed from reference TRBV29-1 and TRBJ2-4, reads SAVISQKPSRDICQRGTSLTIQCQVDSQVTMMFWYRQQPGQSLTLIATANQGSEATYESGFVIDKFPISRPNLTFSTLTVSNMSPEDSSIYLCSVVVRGAKNIQYFGAGTRLSVL.

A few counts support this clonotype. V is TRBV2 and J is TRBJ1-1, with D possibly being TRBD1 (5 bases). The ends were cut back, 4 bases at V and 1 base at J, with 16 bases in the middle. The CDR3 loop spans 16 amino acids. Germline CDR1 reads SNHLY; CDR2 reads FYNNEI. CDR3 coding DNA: TGTGCCAGCAGTGCCGGGACGCTCGGGGCGAACACTGAAGCTTTCTTT. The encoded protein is CASSAGTLGANTEAFF.

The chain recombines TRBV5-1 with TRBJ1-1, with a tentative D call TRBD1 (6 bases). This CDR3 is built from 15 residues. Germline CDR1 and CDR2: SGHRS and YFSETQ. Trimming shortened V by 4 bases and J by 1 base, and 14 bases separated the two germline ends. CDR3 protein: CASSTWTARNTEAFF. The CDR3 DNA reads TGCGCCAGCAGCACCTGGACAGCCCGGAACACTGAAGCTTTCTTT.

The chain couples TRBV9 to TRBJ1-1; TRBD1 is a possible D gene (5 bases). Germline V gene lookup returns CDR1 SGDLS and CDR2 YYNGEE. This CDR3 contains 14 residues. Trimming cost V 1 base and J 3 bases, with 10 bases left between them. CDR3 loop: CASSVRGGDTEAFF. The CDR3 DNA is TGTGCCAGCAGCGTAAGGGGAGGTGACACTGAAGCTTTCTTT.

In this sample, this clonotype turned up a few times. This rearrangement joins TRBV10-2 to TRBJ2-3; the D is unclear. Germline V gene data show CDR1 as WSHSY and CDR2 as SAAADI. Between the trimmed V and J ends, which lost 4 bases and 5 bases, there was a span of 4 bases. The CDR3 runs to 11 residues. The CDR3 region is CASSAIDTQYF. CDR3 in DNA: TGCGCCAGCAGTGCAATAGATACGCAGTATTTT.

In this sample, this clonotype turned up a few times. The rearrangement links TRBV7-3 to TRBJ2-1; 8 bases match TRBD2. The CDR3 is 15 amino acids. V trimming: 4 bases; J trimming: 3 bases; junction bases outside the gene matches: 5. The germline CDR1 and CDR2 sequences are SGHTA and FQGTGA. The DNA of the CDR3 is TGTGCCAGCAGCTGGGCGGGGGGAAACTACAATGAGCAGTTCTTC. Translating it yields CASSWAGGNYNEQFF. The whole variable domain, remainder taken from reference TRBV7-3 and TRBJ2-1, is GAGVSQTPSNKVTEKGKYVELRCDPISGHTALYWYRQSLGQGPEFLIYFQGTGAADDSGLPNDRFFAVRPEGSVSTLKIQRTERGDSAVYLCASSWAGGNYNEQFFGPGTRLTVL.

This CDR3 is CASSQEVPLSNQPQHF. The CDR3 DNA sequence: TGCGCCAGCAGCCAAGAGGTCCCCCTTAGCAATCAGCCCCAGCATTTT. This chain joins TRBV4-1 and TRBJ1-5; D gene unclear. With 0 bases removed from V and 0 bases from J, the gap between germline ends came to 9 bases. Germline CDR1 and CDR2: MGHRA and YSYEKL. The CDR3 is made up of 16 amino acids.

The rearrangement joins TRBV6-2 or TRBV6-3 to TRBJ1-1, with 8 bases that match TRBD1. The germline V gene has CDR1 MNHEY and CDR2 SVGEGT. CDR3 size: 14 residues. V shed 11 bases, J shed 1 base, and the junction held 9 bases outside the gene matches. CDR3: CAGRSGTGNTEAFF. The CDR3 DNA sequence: TGTGCCGGCCGAAGCGGGACAGGGAACACTGAAGCTTTCTTT.